These T cell receptor beta chains were read from a single sample in a study of blood T cells in healthy people across ages. TCRdb re-called the 5' RACE reads through MiXCR, storing one row per CDR3 protein. This table holds around 1,500,000 distinct CDR3 sequences, about 40% found once. The source material was blood. The receptors were gathered from a young woman in good health. The CDR3 runs from the conserved cysteine through the conserved F or W. The order of the fields is V gene, clone size, J gene, D gene, CDR3 protein, CDR3 DNA. The D gene is left open where the match is weak. Some rows have no size entry. The others give once, few or many, or a class for an expanded clone.

TRBV5-5	-	TRBJ2-5	-	CASSWGTHLYQETQYF	TGTGCCAGCAGCTGGGGGACGCACCTGTACCAAGAGACCCAGTACTTC
TRBV6-1	-	TRBJ2-7	TRBD1	CASSEGGQGQGEQYF	TGTGCCAGCAGTGAAGGGGGACAGGGACAAGGGGAGCAGTACTTC
TRBV30	-	TRBJ2-1	TRBD2	CAWGHPLGGDNEQFF	TGTGCCTGGGGCCACCCTCTGGGAGGGGACAATGAGCAGTTCTTC
TRBV7-9	-	TRBJ1-4	-	CASSFQRGPNEKLFF	TGTGCCAGCAGCTTTCAAAGGGGTCCGAATGAAAAACTGTTTTTT
TRBV5-1	-	TRBJ2-3	-	CASSPPGRSTDTQYF	TGCGCCAGCAGCCCTCCGGGGCGTAGCACAGATACGCAGTATTTT
TRBV3-1	-	TRBJ2-1	TRBD1	CASSQAISLTGGWNEQFF	TGTGCCAGCAGCCAAGCAATTTCCCTGACAGGGGGCTGGAATGAGCAGTTCTTC
TRBV10-3	many	TRBJ2-5	TRBD2	CAISERTSGGKETQYF	TGTGCCATCAGTGAGCGAACTAGCGGGGGTAAAGAGACCCAGTACTTC
TRBV29-1	-	TRBJ1-2	-	CSVEDRGTAGNYGYTF	TGCAGCGTTGAAGATCGGGGGACGGCGGGAAACTATGGCTACACCTTC
TRBV4-1	-	TRBJ2-5	TRBD2	CASSQEGGGVQETQYF	TGCGCCAGCAGCCAAGAGGGCGGGGGGGTTCAAGAGACCCAGTACTTC
TRBV3-1	-	TRBJ1-1	-	CASSQDFGGAFF	TGTGCCAGCAGCCAAGATTTTGGGGGAGCTTTCTTT
TRBV18	-	TRBJ1-1	-	CASAPLSGTEAFF	TGTGCCAGCGCACCACTTTCAGGCACTGAAGCTTTCTTT
TRBV4-1	few	TRBJ2-7	TRBD2	CASSQGGRAMGGQYF	TGCGCCAGCAGCCAAGGCGGGAGAGCAATGGGAGGGCAGTACTTC
TRBV2	-	TRBJ1-6	-	CASSEAYLAGNSPLHF	TGTGCCAGCAGTGAAGCCTACTTGGCAGGGAATTCACCCCTCCACTTT
TRBV29-1	many	TRBJ2-3	-	CSASPDTQYF	TGCAGCGCCTCCCCAGATACGCAGTATTTT
TRBV10-3	-	TRBJ2-1	TRBD2	CASSDKREGPNEQFF	TGTGCCAGCAGTGATAAGCGGGAGGGCCCGAATGAGCAGTTCTTC
TRBV5-1	-	TRBJ2-5	-	CASSTLGGDVQETQYF	TGCGCCAGCAGCACGCTGGGGGGCGACGTTCAAGAGACCCAGTACTTC
TRBV7-2	-	TRBJ2-7	-	CASSPDRTTVYEQYF	TGTGCCAGCAGCCCCGACCGGACAACAGTCTACGAGCAGTACTTC
TRBV27	-	TRBJ2-7	-	CASSFLRGTYEQYF	TGTGCCAGCAGTTTCTTACGCGGAACCTACGAGCAGTACTTC